The next 5 T cell receptor beta chains were all read from a single sample in a study of molecular identifiers for immune sequencing clone quantification. MiXCR, applied by TCRdb to the PCR reads, yields one record per CDR3 protein. The sample has about 640,000 distinct CDR3 sequences; approximately 20% are singletons. The sample taken for sequencing was naive CD8+ T cells from blood, with Jurkat cell RNA spiked in. Subset reported: FACS-sorted CD8+CD4-CCR7+CD45RA+ naive T cells. The receptors were sampled from a human donor in good health. Some libraries in this study had Jurkat cell RNA spiked in.

Ten or more counts support this clonotype. This chain links TRBV7-2 with TRBJ2-5, with D tentatively TRBD1 or TRBD2 (5 bases each). The germline V gene encodes CDR1 SGHTA and CDR2 FQGNSA. V was clipped by 5 bases and J by 4 bases, with 14 bases between them. This CDR3 region has 14 residues. The CDR3 here is CASSPVLGVETQYF. In DNA form, the CDR3 reads TGTGCCAGCAGCCCAGTGTTGGGGGTAGAGACCCAGTACTTC.

The table lists this clonotype with a few counts. The V and J genes are TRBV2 and TRBJ1-6; TRBD1 agrees at 10 bases. The V segment lost 5 bases and the J segment 4 bases; nucleotides outside the gene matches: 2. CDR1 SNHLY and CDR2 FYNNEI come from the germline V gene. This CDR3 contains 15 residues. CDR3 amino acids: CASSRQGAYNSPLHF. The CDR3 DNA sequence: TGTGCCAGCAGTAGACAGGGGGCTTATAATTCACCCCTCCACTTT.

This clonotype came up a few times. This chain uses TRBV7-9 with TRBJ1-2; 8 positions agree with TRBD1. The CDR3 contains 15 residues. From germline, CDR1 is SEHNR and CDR2 FQNEAQ (reference sequence). With V trimmed by 1 base and J by 3 bases, 4 bases remained unmatched. The CDR3 spells CASSLESGGYYGYTF. In DNA, the CDR3 is TGTGCCAGCAGCTTAGAGTCAGGGGGCTACTATGGCTACACCTTC.

In this sample, this clonotype turned up many times. This chain connects TRBV20-1 to TRBJ1-5; maybe TRBD1 (5 bases). The CDR3 has 12 amino acids. The V gene lost 6 bases and the J gene lost 5 bases, with 11 bases spanning the gap. CDR1 and CDR2 (germline): DFQATT, SNEGSKA (reference sequence). The chain's CDR3 is CSALQEDQPQHF. CDR3 bases: TGCAGTGCATTACAGGAGGATCAGCCCCAGCATTTT.

This clonotype was recorded many times. The chain has TRBV7-8 and TRBJ1-1; 9 nucleotides line up with TRBD1. Germline V gives CDR1 SGHVS, CDR2 FQNEAQ. This CDR3 comprises 14 residues. V gave up 5 bases and J gave up 4 bases; unmatched junction bases: 5. Written as DNA, the CDR3 is TGTGCCAGCAGCCAAGGACAGGGGCTCACTGAAGCTTTCTTT. This codes for CASSQGQGLTEAFF.